The T cell receptor beta chain described here comes from a study of shared clonotypes between healthy human individuals. Turning to the study itself: With ages of 18 to 49, the donors were a couple of women and a few men.

Sequenced by immunoSEQ multiplex PCR; TCRdb stores in-frame clones only, minus some. Of approximately 2.5 million clones in the sample, more than 90% were seen once. Overall study results and limits: The sharing of roughly 5% of naive CD4 clonotypes was seen across a handful of donors. Naive subsets usually exceeded memory subsets in estimated richness. Despite large depth, rarefaction showed incomplete sorted-subset sequencing.

A note on this clone: Its cognate antigen is unknown.

Specimen: naive CD4+ T cells sorted from blood. The subset is: CD45RA+ positively selected. The sequence was obtained from a young man in good health.

The CDR3 loop reads CASSTELLAGVTDTQYF. The CDR3 nucleotides are TGTGCCAGTAGTACCGAATTACTAGCGGGAGTCACAGATACGCAGTATTTT. The chain joins TRBV19 to TRBJ2-3; 11 bases are a match to TRBD2. CDR3 size: 17 residues. V dropped 4 bases and J dropped 2; count of bases not matched to a gene: 8. Per the germline V gene, CDR1 is LNHDA and CDR2 is SQIVND (reference sequence).